The 11 T cell receptor beta chains in this list originate from one sample, sequenced in a study of blood T cell repertoires in COVID-19. Sequencing was performed with immunoSEQ multiplex PCR; in TCRdb, only in-frame clones are kept and a portion is missing. The profile shows about 150,000 clones, around 84% of them singletons. The material sequenced was PBMCs or T cells enriched from blood (not recorded which). The receptors stem from a man aged 45 to 65 who had recovered from COVID-19.

The J gene is TRBJ1-6, the V gene TRBV15; D is unclear. V was shortened by 3 bases and J by 10 bases, with 16 bases between the two germline ends. Looked up from germline, CDR1 is LNHNV and CDR2 is YYDKDF (reference sequence). This CDR3 has 15 residues. Here the CDR3 reads CATSRNGQPMSPLHF. The CDR3 nucleotides read TGTGCCACCAGCAGGAATGGGCAGCCCATGTCACCCCTCCACTTT.

The chain is built from TRBV3-1 (or the pseudogene TRBV3-2) and TRBJ2-1, with 10 bases identical to TRBD1. The CDR3 has 16 amino acids. The germline V gene encodes CDR1 LGHDT and CDR2 YNNKEL (reference sequence). Trimming took 6 bases from V and 7 from J; bases not matched to a gene: 12. CDR3 region: CASRETGGLHRNEQFF. DNA for the CDR3: TGTGCCAGCAGAGAGACAGGGGGCCTTCATAGGAATGAGCAGTTCTTC.

The gene calls are TRBV10-3 and TRBJ2-5, with D unresolved. Per germline, CDR1 ENHRY and CDR2 SYGVKD. This CDR3 region has 14 residues. With 2 bases removed from V and 1 base from J, the gap between germline ends came to 8 bases. CDR3 DNA sequence: TGTGCCATCAGTGAGAGTAGAGTCCAAGAGACCCAGTACTTC. Its protein is CAISESRVQETQYF.

The chain joins TRBV5-1 to TRBJ2-2; 8 nucleotides line up with TRBD1. The germline gives CDR1 SGHRS, CDR2 YFSETQ. This CDR3 has 15 residues. Trimming took 3 bases from V and 1 from J; bases not matched to a gene: 2. CDR3 nucleotide sequence: TGCGCCAGCAGCTCCGGGACAGGGAACACCGGGGAGCTGTTTTTT. Amino acid sequence: CASSSGTGNTGELFF.

The rearrangement uses TRBV28 and TRBJ1-5, with 7 nucleotides matching TRBD1. Germline CDR1 and CDR2: MDHEN and SYDVKM. J lost 3 bases, V lost 10 bases, and 12 bases had no gene match. There are 15 residues in the CDR3. The CDR3: CATDPRQGNNQPQHF. Written as DNA, the CDR3 is TGTGCCACCGACCCCCGACAGGGTAACAATCAGCCCCAGCATTTT.

The CDR3 loop is CASSLEGGASGGIAGELFF. The CDR3 DNA is TGTGCCAGCAGTTTAGAGGGGGGGGCTAGCGGGGGGATCGCCGGGGAGCTGTTTTTT. The chain uses TRBV27 and TRBJ2-2; 11 bases map to TRBD2. The CDR3 has 19 amino acids. The germline CDR1 and CDR2 sequences are MNHEY and SMNVEV (reference sequence). Trimming removed 2 bases from V and 6 bases from J; junction bases left unmatched: 14.

The rearrangement joins TRBV27 to TRBJ2-3; possible D gene TRBD1, 5 bases. There are 14 residues in the CDR3. CDR1 and CDR2 from the germline V gene are MNHEY and SMNVEV (reference sequence). Trimming removed 6 bases at V and 2 bases at J, with 12 bases between. The CDR3 bases are TGTGCCAGCAGATTTGGGGCTGACACAGATACGCAGTATTTT. It yields the protein CASRFGADTDTQYF.

This clone is classed as large. The chain joins TRBV2 to TRBJ2-1; D is undetermined. From germline, CDR1 is SNHLY and CDR2 FYNNEI. The length of the CDR3 is 15 residues. Trimming removed 3 bases from V and 0 bases from J, with 9 bases in between. The CDR3 reads CASSEGLASYNEQFF. CDR3 in DNA: TGTGCCAGCAGTGAGGGCCTCGCCTCCTACAATGAGCAGTTCTTC. The whole variable domain, remainder taken from reference TRBV2 and TRBJ2-1, is EPEVTQTPSHQVTQMGQEVILRCVPISNHLYFYWYRQILGQKVEFLVSFYNNEISEKSEIFDDQFSVERPDGSNFTLKIRSTKLEDSAMYFCASSEGLASYNEQFFGPGTRLTVL.

The chain is built from TRBV7-9 and TRBJ2-7; weak D call: TRBD1 (5 bases). The length of the CDR3 is 16 residues. Trimming cost V 5 bases and J 1 base, with 18 bases left between them. Germline V gene data show CDR1 as SEHNR and CDR2 as FQNEAQ (reference sequence). The CDR3 loop is CASSPKTSRESYEQYF. In DNA, the CDR3 is TGTGCCAGCAGCCCGAAGACGTCCAGGGAATCCTACGAGCAGTACTTC. Using reference TRBV7-9 and TRBJ2-7 for the parts outside the CDR3, the full variable domain is DTGVSQNPRHKITKRGQNVTFRCDPISEHNRLYWYRQTLGQGPEFLTYFQNEAQLEKSRLLSDRFSAERPKGSFSTLEIQRTEQGDSAMYLCASSPKTSRESYEQYFGPGTRLTVT.

The J gene is TRBJ1-1, the V gene TRBV5-1, with D perhaps TRBD1 (6 bases). V lost 4 bases to trimming and J lost 1 base, with 17 bases between them. Germline lookup yields CDR1 SGHRS and CDR2 YFSETQ. This CDR3 is 16 amino acids long. The CDR3 here is CASSGGGGGSNTEAFF. In nucleotides, the CDR3 is TGCGCCAGCAGCGGAGGAGGGGGAGGGTCGAACACTGAAGCTTTCTTT.

The chain recombines TRBV6-5 with TRBJ2-7; 7 bases are shared with TRBD1. V lost 9 bases, J lost 5 bases, and 13 bases stayed unmatched. The CDR3 has 14 residues. Germline assignment: CDR1 MNHEY and CDR2 SVGAGI. The CDR3 nucleotides read TGTGCCAGGACATTCCGGGACAGAAACCACGAGCAGTACTTC. It yields the protein CARTFRDRNHEQYF.